This is a list of T cell receptor beta chains from one sample in a study of T cell responses to AZD1222 COVID-19 vaccine. Data came from immunoSEQ multiplex PCR; TCRdb stores just in-frame clones and leaves some out. The table shows about 160,000 clones, with 85% to 90% occurring only once. The sequenced sample was peripheral blood, obtained on day 0 of AZD1222 vaccination. The source is an adult in good health. Both conserved end residues are part of each CDR3. Each record gives: CDR3 protein, CDR3 DNA, J gene, V gene, D gene, clone size. A D gene is named only where the DNA matches it firmly. For some rows the clone size is stated as once, few or many, or as a class when expanded; others skip it.

CDR3 protein: CASSLSRGFGNEQFF; CDR3 DNA: TGTGCCAGCAGTTTATCGAGGGGTTTTGGCAATGAGCAGTTCTTC; J gene: TRBJ2-1; V gene: TRBV27; D gene: -; clone size: -
CDR3 protein: CSVEDRHTSSYEQYF; CDR3 DNA: TGCAGCGTTGAAGATAGGCACACCAGCTCCTACGAGCAGTACTTC; J gene: TRBJ2-7; V gene: TRBV29-1; D gene: -; clone size: few
CDR3 protein: CASSLTGSYGYTF; CDR3 DNA: TGTGCCAGCAGTTTAACAGGTAGCTATGGCTACACCTTC; J gene: TRBJ1-2; V gene: TRBV28; D gene: -; clone size: -
CDR3 protein: CASSPAGWPGVNTEAFF; CDR3 DNA: TGTGCCAGCAGCCCAGCAGGGTGGCCAGGGGTGAACACTGAAGCTTTCTTT; J gene: TRBJ1-1; V gene: TRBV7-2; D gene: -; clone size: -
CDR3 protein: CASSSTPAGAAGEKLFF; CDR3 DNA: TGTGCCAGCAGCTCCACCCCCGCAGGGGCGGCCGGCGAAAAACTGTTTTTT; J gene: TRBJ1-4; V gene: TRBV11-2; D gene: -; clone size: -
CDR3 protein: CATSAQGQGFQETQYF; CDR3 DNA: TGTGCCACCAGTGCCCAGGGACAGGGGTTCCAAGAGACCCAGTACTTC; J gene: TRBJ2-5; V gene: TRBV24-1; D gene: TRBD1; clone size: -
CDR3 protein: CASSVVDGSDSPLHF; CDR3 DNA: TGTGCCAGCAGCGTAGTGGACGGATCAGATTCACCCCTCCACTTT; J gene: TRBJ1-6; V gene: TRBV9; D gene: -; clone size: -
CDR3 protein: CASSLRSGLDEQFF; CDR3 DNA: TGTGCCAGCAGCTTAAGATCGGGGTTAGATGAGCAGTTCTTC; J gene: TRBJ2-1; V gene: TRBV7-9; D gene: -; clone size: -
CDR3 protein: CASSFEREPYNEQFF; CDR3 DNA: TGTGCCAGCAGCTTCGAGCGGGAGCCCTACAATGAGCAGTTCTTC; J gene: TRBJ2-1; V gene: TRBV7-9; D gene: TRBD2; clone size: -
CDR3 protein: CASSIRTALPTGELFF; CDR3 DNA: TGTGCCAGCAGCATTAGGACCGCGTTACCCACCGGGGAGCTGTTTTTT; J gene: TRBJ2-2; V gene: TRBV5-6; D gene: -; clone size: -
CDR3 protein: CASTSTGIGGYTF; CDR3 DNA: TGTGCCAGCACCTCCACAGGGATAGGCGGCTACACCTTC; J gene: TRBJ1-2; V gene: TRBV2; D gene: -; clone size: -
CDR3 protein: CASSPRGGRNNEQFF; CDR3 DNA: TGTGCCAGCAGCCCAAGGGGGGGCCGAAACAATGAGCAGTTCTTC; J gene: TRBJ2-1; V gene: TRBV7-2; D gene: -; clone size: once
CDR3 protein: CASSYSVGSNQPQHF; CDR3 DNA: TGTGCCAGCAGTTACTCGGTGGGAAGCAATCAGCCCCAGCATTTT; J gene: TRBJ1-5; V gene: TRBV6-5; D gene: -; clone size: -
CDR3 protein: CSVEGGQGTGYTF; CDR3 DNA: TGCAGCGTTGAAGGGGGACAGGGGACCGGCTACACCTTC; J gene: TRBJ1-2; V gene: TRBV29-1; D gene: TRBD1; clone size: -
CDR3 protein: CAWSPGGETQYF; CDR3 DNA: TGTGCCTGGAGTCCAGGGGGAGAGACCCAGTACTTC; J gene: TRBJ2-5; V gene: TRBV30; D gene: TRBD1; clone size: -
CDR3 protein: CASSRGTSPYQETQYF; CDR3 DNA: TGTGCCAGCAGCCGCGGGACATCTCCGTACCAAGAGACCCAGTACTTC; J gene: TRBJ2-5; V gene: TRBV7-9; D gene: -; clone size: once
CDR3 protein: CASSSSLRTSPLFF; CDR3 DNA: TGTGCCAGCAGTTCATCACTTCGGACATCGCCACTGTTTTTT; J gene: TRBJ1-4; V gene: TRBV28; D gene: -; clone size: -
CDR3 protein: CASSLGSGYGYTF; CDR3 DNA: TGTGCCAGCAGCTTGGGGTCAGGCTATGGCTACACCTTC; J gene: TRBJ1-2; V gene: TRBV5-4; D gene: -; clone size: -
CDR3 protein: CASSFEGDQPQHF; CDR3 DNA: TGTGCCAGCAGCTTTGAGGGGGATCAGCCCCAGCATTTT; J gene: TRBJ1-5; V gene: TRBV7-9; D gene: -; clone size: -
CDR3 protein: CASSRRDGQETQYF; CDR3 DNA: TGTGCCAGCAGCCGACGGGACGGCCAAGAGACCCAGTACTTC; J gene: TRBJ2-5; V gene: TRBV3-1/TRBV3-2; D gene: -; clone size: -
CDR3 protein: CSAELAGGENEQYF; CDR3 DNA: TGCAGCGCCGAACTAGCGGGGGGGGAAAACGAGCAGTACTTC; J gene: TRBJ2-7; V gene: TRBV29-1; D gene: TRBD2; clone size: -
CDR3 protein: CASRRGDNSPLHF; CDR3 DNA: TGTGCCAGCAGGAGGGGGGATAATTCACCCCTCCACTTT; J gene: TRBJ1-6; V gene: TRBV6-5; D gene: -; clone size: -
CDR3 protein: CASSERASGALDTQYF; CDR3 DNA: TGTGCCAGCAGTGAAAGGGCTAGCGGGGCGTTGGATACGCAGTATTTT; J gene: TRBJ2-3; V gene: TRBV6-1; D gene: TRBD2; clone size: -
CDR3 protein: CASSLGSRGYEQYF; CDR3 DNA: TGTGCCAGCAGCTTGGGGTCTAGGGGCTACGAGCAGTACTTC; J gene: TRBJ2-7; V gene: TRBV11-2; D gene: -; clone size: -